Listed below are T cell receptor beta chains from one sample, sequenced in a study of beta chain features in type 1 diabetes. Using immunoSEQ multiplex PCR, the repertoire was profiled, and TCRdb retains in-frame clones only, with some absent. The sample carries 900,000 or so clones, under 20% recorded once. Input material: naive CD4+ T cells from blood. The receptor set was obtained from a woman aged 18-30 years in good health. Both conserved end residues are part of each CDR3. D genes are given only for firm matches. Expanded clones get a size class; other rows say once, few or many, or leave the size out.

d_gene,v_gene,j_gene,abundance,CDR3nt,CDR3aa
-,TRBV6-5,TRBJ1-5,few,TGTGCCAGCAGCCGTACGGGGGCCCAGGATCAGCCCCAGCATTTT,CASSRTGAQDQPQHF
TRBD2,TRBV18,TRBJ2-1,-,TGTGCCAGCTCACCCGGGGGGACTAGCCGCTACAATGAGCAGTTCTTC,CASSPGGTSRYNEQFF
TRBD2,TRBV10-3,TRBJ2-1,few,TGTGCCATCAAAGGACTAGGGGATGAGCAGTTCTTC,CAIKGLGDEQFF
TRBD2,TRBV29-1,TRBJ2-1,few,TGCAGCGCCAAAAGGGGGACTAGCGGGAGTGGGAAAGATGAGCAGTTCTTC,CSAKRGTSGSGKDEQFF
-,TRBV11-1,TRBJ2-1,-,TGTGCCAGCAGCATGACGGAGGGCGGTGTCGATGAGCAGTTCTTC,CASSMTEGGVDEQFF
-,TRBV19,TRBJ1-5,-,TGTGCCAGTAGTATCGCGGACAGCACAAATCAGCCCCAGCATTTT,CASSIADSTNQPQHF
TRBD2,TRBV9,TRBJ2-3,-,TGTGCCAGCAGCGTAGCTACGGCTAGCGGGAGACTCACAGATACGCAGTATTTT,CASSVATASGRLTDTQYF
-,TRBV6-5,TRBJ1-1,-,TGTGCCAGCAGTTACTCTTACGGGACTGAAGCTTTCTTT,CASSYSYGTEAFF
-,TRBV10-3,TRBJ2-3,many,TGTGCCATCAGTGATAGGCAGGGTACGCAGTATTTT,CAISDRQGTQYF
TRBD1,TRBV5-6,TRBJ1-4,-,TGTGCCAGCAGCCGGGGCGGGACAGGGGTGGAAAAACTGTTTTTT,CASSRGGTGVEKLFF
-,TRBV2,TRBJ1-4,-,TGTGCCAGCAAAAATGACAATTCCGATGAAAAACTGTTTTTT,CASKNDNSDEKLFF
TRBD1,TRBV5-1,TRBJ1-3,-,TGCGCCAGCAGCTTACAGGGGACACGCTCTGGAAACACCATATATTTT,CASSLQGTRSGNTIYF
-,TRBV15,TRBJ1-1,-,TGTGCCACCAGCAGAGATCTGGGGCAGGCGAACACTGAAGCTTTCTTT,CATSRDLGQANTEAFF
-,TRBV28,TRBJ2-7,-,TGTGCCAGCAGTTTATGGGCCGAGCAGTACTTC,CASSLWAEQYF
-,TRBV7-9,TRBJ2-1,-,TGTGCCAGCAGCCGAGGCTCTCTGCTCTCCAATGAGCAGTTCTTC,CASSRGSLLSNEQFF
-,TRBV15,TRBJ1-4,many,TGTGCCACCAGCAGGTTTACGGGAGAGGTTGAAAAACTGTTTTTT,CATSRFTGEVEKLFF
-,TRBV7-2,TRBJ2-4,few,TGTGCCAGCACCTTTGGACCCATAGCCGGGCACATTCAGTACTTC,CASTFGPIAGHIQYF
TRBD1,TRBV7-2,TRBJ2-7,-,TGTGCCAGCAGTTTTGACAGGGCCCACGAGCAGTACTTC,CASSFDRAHEQYF
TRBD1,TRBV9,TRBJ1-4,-,TGTGCCAGCAGCCTAGGACAGGGGAATGAAAAACTGTTTTTT,CASSLGQGNEKLFF
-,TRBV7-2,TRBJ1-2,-,TGTGCCAGCAGCCTTCCACTGAAGGGAGGTGGCTACACCTTC,CASSLPLKGGGYTF
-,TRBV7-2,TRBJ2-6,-,TGTGCCAGCAGCCCGTGGCTAACTGGGGCCAACGTCCTGACTTTC,CASSPWLTGANVLTF
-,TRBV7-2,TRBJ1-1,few,TGTGCCAGCAGCTTACAGGGGAGTGACACTGAAGCTTTCTTT,CASSLQGSDTEAFF
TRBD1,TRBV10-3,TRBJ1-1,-,TGTGCCATCAGTGTGGACAGGGGCGGCACTGAAGCTTTCTTT,CAISVDRGGTEAFF
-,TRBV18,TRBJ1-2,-,TGTGCCAGCTCACCAGAGGCAGGGTTTGGCTACACCTTC,CASSPEAGFGYTF
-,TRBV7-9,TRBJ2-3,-,TGTGCCAGCAGCCGAGACCGCAGGGTGATGGTTTCGGATACGCAGTATTTT,CASSRDRRVMVSDTQYF